This T cell receptor (beta chain) was sequenced in a study of CD8 T cells in ankylosing spondylitis. From germline, CDR1 is LGHDT and CDR2 YNNKEL (reference sequence). The CDR3 has 15 residues. The germline V and J ends were trimmed by 1 base and 7 bases, with 14 bases remaining between them. Note on this clonotype: A much larger clone differs from this one at a single base, so this may be a read error.

TCRdb used MiXCR to reprocess the 5' RACE reads, holding one entry per CDR3 protein. The table includes roughly 120,000 distinct CDR3 sequences, roughly 15% detected once. V is TRBV3-1 and J is TRBJ2-1; the D is unclear. The sequence was obtained from a female donor with ankylosing spondylitis or in good health (not recorded which). The sequencing sample was made of blood, either unsorted or a sorted T cell fraction (not recorded which). The CDR3 reads CASSQGQAEWNEQFF. The CDR3 DNA follows: TGTGCCAGCAGCCAAGGGCAGGCCGAGTGGAATGAGCAGTTCTTC.